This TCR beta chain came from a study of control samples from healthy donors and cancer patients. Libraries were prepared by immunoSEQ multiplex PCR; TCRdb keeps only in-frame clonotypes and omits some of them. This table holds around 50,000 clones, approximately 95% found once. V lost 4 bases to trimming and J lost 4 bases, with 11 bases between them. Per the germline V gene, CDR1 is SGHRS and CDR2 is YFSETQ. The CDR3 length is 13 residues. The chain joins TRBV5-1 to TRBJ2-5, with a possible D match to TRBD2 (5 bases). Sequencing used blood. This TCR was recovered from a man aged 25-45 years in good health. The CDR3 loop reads CASSPSGRETQYF. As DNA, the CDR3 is TGCGCCAGCAGCCCAAGCGGACGAGAGACCCAGTACTTC.